This entry concerns a single TCR beta chain. Germline assignment: CDR1 LGHDT and CDR2 YNNKEL (reference sequence). The V segment lost 4 bases and the J segment 7 bases; nucleotides outside the gene matches: 2. This CDR3 has 12 amino acids. The data were taken from a study of blood T cell repertoires in COVID-19. Methods used by the authors: Using reference gene primer amplification, nucleated cell counts were estimated. Assay: immunoSEQ multiplex PCR; the TCRdb copy retains only in-frame clones and omits some. That table furnishes V, J and clone size, whereas the DNA furnished D and trimming. The sample shows 110,000 to 150,000 clones, 70% to 90% of them seen only once.

The chain couples TRBV3-1 (or the pseudogene TRBV3-2) to TRBJ2-7; 9 nucleotides agree with TRBD1. The receptor was derived from a woman of 80 years or more with acute or convalescent COVID-19. Source material: peripheral blood. DNA for the CDR3: TGTGCCAGCAGCCTAGGACAGGGGGAGCAGTACTTC. It specifies CASSLGQGEQYF.